Described below is a single T cell receptor beta chain sequence and its context. Its antigen is as yet unknown. These data are taken from a study of cytomegalovirus exposure and HLA in healthy donors. Study in general: A prior study identified 110 million or so unique TCR beta sequences from 200 million or so T cells.

PCR employed 60 Vbeta and 13 Jbeta primers. The repertoire was sequenced with immunoSEQ multiplex PCR; TCRdb's copy has only in-frame clones and lacks some. The profile shows more than 200,000 clones, approximately 80% of them singletons. Regarding the study as a whole: Later, an analysis showed that TCR beta chains associated with HLA were more clonally expanded than others that were equally common.

Germline-derived CDR1 and CDR2 are SEHNR and FQNEAQ (reference sequence). The V end lost 5 bases, the J end lost 7 bases, and 11 bases lay between the germline ends. CDR3 length equals 12 residues. The rearrangement uses TRBV7-9 and TRBJ1-1; D gene unclear. Sequencing used PBMCs. The source is a girl between 5 and 17 years old in good health and CMV-seronegative. The CDR3 sequence: CASSVNINEAFF. The CDR3 nucleotides are TGTGCCAGCAGCGTTAACATCAATGAAGCTTTCTTT. Based on the CDR3 plus reference TRBV7-9 and TRBJ1-1, the full variable domain is DTGVSQNPRHKITKRGQNVTFRCDPISEHNRLYWYRQTLGQGPEFLTYFQNEAQLEKSRLLSDRFSAERPKGSFSTLEIQRTEQGDSAMYLCASSVNINEAFFGQGTRLTVV.